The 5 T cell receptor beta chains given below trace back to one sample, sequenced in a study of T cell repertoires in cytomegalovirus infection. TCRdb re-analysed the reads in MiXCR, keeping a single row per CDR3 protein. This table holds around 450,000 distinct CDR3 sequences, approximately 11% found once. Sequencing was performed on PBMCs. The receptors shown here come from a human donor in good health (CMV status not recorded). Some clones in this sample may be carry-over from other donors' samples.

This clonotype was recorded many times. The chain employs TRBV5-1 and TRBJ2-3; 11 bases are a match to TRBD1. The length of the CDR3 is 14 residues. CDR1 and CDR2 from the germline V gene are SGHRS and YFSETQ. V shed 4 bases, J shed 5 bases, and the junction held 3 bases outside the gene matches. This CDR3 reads CASSPGQGGDTQYF. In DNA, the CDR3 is TGCGCCAGCAGCCCGGGACAGGGGGGAGATACGCAGTATTTT.

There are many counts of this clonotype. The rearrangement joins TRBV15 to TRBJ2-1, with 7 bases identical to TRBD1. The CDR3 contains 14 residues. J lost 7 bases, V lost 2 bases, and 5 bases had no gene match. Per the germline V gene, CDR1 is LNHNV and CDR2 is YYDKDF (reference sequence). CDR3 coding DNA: TGTGCCACCAGCAGACCGACAGGGAAGAATGAGCAGTTCTTC. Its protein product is CATSRPTGKNEQFF.

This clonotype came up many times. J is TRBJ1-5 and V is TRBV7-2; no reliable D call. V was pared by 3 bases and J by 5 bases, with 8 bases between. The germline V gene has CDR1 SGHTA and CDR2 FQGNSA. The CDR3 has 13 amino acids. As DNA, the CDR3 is TGTGCCAGCAGCTTCGAGGGCGATCAGCCCCAGCATTTT. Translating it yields CASSFEGDQPQHF.

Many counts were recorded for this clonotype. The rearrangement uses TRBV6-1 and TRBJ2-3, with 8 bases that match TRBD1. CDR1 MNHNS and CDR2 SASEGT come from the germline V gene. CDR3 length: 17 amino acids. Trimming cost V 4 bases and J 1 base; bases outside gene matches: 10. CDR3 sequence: CASSATLGGQGTDTQYF. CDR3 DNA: TGTGCCAGCAGTGCTACCCTTGGGGGACAGGGCACAGATACGCAGTATTTT.

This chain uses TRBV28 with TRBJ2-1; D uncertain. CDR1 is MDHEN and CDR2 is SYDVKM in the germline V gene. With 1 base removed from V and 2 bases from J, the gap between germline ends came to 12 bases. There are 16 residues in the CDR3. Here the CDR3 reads CASSLSGPSPYNEQFF. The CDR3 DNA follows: TGTGCCAGCAGTTTATCCGGGCCCTCGCCCTACAATGAGCAGTTCTTC.